This TCR beta chain derives from a study of stem cell transplantation in POMP-related autoinflammatory disease. The CDR3 has 14 amino acids. Germline V gives CDR1 SGDLS, CDR2 YYNGEE. V shed 0 bases and J shed 2 bases, with 8 bases lying between them. Using immunoSEQ multiplex PCR, the repertoire was profiled, and TCRdb retains in-frame clones only, with some absent. The sample holds over 25,000 clones, 88% seen once. The sequencing here drew on CD4+ T cells from PBMCs, taken before stem cell transplantation. This chain joins TRBV9 and TRBJ2-5; D uncertain. The receptor was isolated from a human donor with POMP-related autoinflammation and immune dysregulation (PRAID). CDR3 nucleotide sequence: TGTGCCAGCAGCGTAGGACAACAGCAAGAGACCCAGTACTTC. Its protein product is CASSVGQQQETQYF.